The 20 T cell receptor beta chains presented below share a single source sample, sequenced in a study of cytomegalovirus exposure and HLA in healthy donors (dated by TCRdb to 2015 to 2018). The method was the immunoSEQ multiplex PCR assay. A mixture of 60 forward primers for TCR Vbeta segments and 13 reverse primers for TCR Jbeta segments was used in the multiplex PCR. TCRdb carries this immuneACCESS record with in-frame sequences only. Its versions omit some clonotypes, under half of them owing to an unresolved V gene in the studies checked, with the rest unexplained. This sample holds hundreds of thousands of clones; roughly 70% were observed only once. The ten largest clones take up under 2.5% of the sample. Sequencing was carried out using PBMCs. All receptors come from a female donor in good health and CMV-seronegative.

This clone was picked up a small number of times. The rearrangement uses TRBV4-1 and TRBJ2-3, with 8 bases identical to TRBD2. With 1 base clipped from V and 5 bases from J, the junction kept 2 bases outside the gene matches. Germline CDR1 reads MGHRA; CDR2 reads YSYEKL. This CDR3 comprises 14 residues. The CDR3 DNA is TGCGCCAGCAGCCAAGCGGCGGGAGGAGATACGCAGTATTTT. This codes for CASSQAAGGDTQYF.

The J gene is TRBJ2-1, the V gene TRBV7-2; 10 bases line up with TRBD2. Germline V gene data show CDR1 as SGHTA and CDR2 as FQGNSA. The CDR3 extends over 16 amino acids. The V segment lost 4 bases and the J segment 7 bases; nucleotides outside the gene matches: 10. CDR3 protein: CASSWIAGGSLNEQFF. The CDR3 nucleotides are TGTGCCAGCAGCTGGATAGCGGGAGGTAGTTTAAATGAGCAGTTCTTC.

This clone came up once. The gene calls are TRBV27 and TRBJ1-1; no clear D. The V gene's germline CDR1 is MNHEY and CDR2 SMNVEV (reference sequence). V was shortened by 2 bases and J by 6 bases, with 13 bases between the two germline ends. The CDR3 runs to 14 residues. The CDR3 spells CASSLLPGWAEAFF. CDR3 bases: TGTGCCAGCAGTTTACTCCCAGGTTGGGCTGAAGCTTTCTTT.

The CDR3 reads CASSLDGQGGIGYTF. The DNA of the CDR3 is TGCGCCAGCAGCTTGGACGGACAGGGGGGGATTGGCTACACCTTC. V usage is TRBV5-1 and J usage is TRBJ1-2; 10 bases map to TRBD1. CDR1 and CDR2 from the germline V gene are SGHRS and YFSETQ. The CDR3 loop spans 15 amino acids. The J segment lost 7 bases and the V segment lost 0 bases, leaving 6 bases of the junction unmatched.

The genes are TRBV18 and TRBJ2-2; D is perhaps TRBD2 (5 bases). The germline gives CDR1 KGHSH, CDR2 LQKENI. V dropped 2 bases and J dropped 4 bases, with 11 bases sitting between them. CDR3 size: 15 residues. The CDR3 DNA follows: TGTGCCAGCTCACCAGCGGGCCCCATCACCGGGGAGCTGTTTTTT. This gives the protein CASSPAGPITGELFF.

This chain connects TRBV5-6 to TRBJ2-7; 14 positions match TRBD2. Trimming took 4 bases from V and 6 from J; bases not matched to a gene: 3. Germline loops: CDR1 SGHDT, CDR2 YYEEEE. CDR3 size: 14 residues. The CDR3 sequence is CASSPGLAGVEQYF. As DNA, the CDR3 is TGTGCCAGCAGCCCGGGACTAGCGGGAGTCGAGCAGTACTTC.

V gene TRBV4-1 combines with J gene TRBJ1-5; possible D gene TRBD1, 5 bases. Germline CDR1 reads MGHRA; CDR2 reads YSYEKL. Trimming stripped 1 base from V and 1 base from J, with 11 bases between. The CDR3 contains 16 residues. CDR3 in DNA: TGCGCCAGCAGCCAAGTTGCAGGGAAGAGCAATCAGCCCCAGCATTTT. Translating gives CASSQVAGKSNQPQHF.

The CDR3 DNA follows: TGTGCCAGTAGTAACAGGGACTATGGCTACACCTTC. Protein: CASSNRDYGYTF. The V gene is TRBV19, the J gene TRBJ1-2; D may be TRBD1 (6 bases). The CDR3 has 12 residues. Trimming shortened V by 4 bases and J by 3 bases, and 6 bases separated the two germline ends. Germline loops: CDR1 LNHDA, CDR2 SQIVND (reference sequence).

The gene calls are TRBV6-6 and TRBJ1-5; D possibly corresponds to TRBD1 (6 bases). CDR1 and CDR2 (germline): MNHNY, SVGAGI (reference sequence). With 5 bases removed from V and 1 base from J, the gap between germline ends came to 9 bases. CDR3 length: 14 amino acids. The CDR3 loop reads CASSQQGSNQPQHF. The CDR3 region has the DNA TGTGCCAGCAGTCAACAGGGCAGCAATCAGCCCCAGCATTTT.

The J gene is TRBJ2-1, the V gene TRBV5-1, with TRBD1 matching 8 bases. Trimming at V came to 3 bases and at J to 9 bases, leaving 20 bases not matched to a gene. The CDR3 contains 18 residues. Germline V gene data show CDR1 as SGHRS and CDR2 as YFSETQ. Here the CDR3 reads CASSSPTGVVGQNGEQFF. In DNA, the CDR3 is TGCGCCAGCAGCTCGCCGACAGGGGTAGTTGGGCAAAACGGTGAGCAGTTCTTC. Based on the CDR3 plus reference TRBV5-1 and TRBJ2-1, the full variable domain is KAGVTQTPRYLIKTRGQQVTLSCSPISGHRSVSWYQQTPGQGLQFLFEYFSETQRNKGNFPGRFSGRQFSNSRSEMNVSTLELGDSALYLCASSSPTGVVGQNGEQFFGPGTRLTVL.

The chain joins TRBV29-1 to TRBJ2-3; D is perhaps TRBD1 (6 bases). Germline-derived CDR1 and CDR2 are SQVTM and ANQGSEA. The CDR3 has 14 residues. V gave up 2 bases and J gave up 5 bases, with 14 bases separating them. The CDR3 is CSVERGMGIDTQYF. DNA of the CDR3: TGCAGCGTTGAAAGGGGGATGGGAATAGATACGCAGTATTTT.

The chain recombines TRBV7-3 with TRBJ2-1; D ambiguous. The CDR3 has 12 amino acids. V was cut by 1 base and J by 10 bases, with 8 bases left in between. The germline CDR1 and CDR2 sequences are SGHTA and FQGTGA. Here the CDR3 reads CASSLNRLEQFF. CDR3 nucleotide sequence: TGTGCCAGCAGCTTAAACCGGTTAGAGCAGTTCTTC.

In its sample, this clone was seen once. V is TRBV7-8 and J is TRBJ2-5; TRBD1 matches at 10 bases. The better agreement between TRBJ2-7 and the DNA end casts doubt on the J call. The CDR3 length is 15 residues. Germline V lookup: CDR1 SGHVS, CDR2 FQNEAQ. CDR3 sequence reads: CASSLGGQGRNEQYF. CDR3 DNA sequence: TGTGCCAGCAGCTTAGGGGGACAGGGGAGAAACGAGCAGTACTTC.

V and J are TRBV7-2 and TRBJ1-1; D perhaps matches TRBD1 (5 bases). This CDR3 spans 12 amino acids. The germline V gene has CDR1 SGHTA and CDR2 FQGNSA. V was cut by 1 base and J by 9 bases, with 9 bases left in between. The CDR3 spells CASSLDQGKAFF. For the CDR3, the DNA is TGTGCCAGCAGCTTAGATCAGGGAAAAGCTTTCTTT.

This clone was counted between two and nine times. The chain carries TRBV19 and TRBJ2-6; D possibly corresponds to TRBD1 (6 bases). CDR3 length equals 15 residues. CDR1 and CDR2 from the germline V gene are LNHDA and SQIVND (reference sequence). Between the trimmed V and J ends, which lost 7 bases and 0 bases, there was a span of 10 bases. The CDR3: CASIQGNSGANVLTF. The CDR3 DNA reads TGTGCCAGTATACAGGGAAACTCTGGGGCCAACGTCCTGACTTTC. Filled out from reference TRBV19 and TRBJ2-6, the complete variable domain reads DGGITQSPKYLFRKEGQNVTLSCEQNLNHDAMYWYRQDPGQGLRLIYYSQIVNDFQKGDIAEGYSVSREKKESFPLTVTSAQKNPTAFYLCASIQGNSGANVLTFGAGSRLTVL.

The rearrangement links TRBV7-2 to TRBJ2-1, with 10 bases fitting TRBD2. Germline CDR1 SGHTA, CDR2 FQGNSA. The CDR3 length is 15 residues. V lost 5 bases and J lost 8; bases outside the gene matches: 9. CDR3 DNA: TGTGCCAGCAGCGCCGGGACTAGCGTAATATATGAGCAGTTCTTC. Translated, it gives CASSAGTSVIYEQFF.

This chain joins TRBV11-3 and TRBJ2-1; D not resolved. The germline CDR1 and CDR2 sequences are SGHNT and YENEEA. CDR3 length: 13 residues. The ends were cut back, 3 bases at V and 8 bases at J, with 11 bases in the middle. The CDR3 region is CASSLVLEDEQFF. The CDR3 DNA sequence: TGTGCCAGCAGCTTGGTCCTTGAGGATGAGCAGTTCTTC.

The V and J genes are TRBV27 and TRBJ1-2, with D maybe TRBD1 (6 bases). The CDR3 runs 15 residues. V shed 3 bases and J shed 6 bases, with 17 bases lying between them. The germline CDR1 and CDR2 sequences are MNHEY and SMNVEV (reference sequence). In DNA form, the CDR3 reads TGTGCCAGCAGTTTGGACCAGGGACACTCCAATGGCTACACCTTC. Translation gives CASSLDQGHSNGYTF.

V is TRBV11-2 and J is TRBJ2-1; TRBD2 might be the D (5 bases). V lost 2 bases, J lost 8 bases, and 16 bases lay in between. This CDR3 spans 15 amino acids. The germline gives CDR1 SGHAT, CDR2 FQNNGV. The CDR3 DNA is TGTGCCAGCAGCTTATTGGGCGGGCCTCTACATGAGCAGTTCTTC. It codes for CASSLLGGPLHEQFF.

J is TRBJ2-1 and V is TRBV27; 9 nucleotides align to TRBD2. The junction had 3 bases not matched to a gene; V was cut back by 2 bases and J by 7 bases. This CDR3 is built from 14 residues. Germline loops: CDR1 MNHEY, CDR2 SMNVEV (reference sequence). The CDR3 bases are TGTGCCAGCAGTTTAGCGGGAGGGCCGAATGAGCAGTTCTTC. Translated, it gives CASSLAGGPNEQFF.